A selection of T cell receptor beta chains follows, all from one sample in a study of PD-1 blockade in mismatch repair-deficient tumors. TCRdb's table, derived via immunoSEQ multiplex PCR, lists solely in-frame clones and lacks some. The sample has around 100,000 clones; roughly 80% are singletons. Source: peripheral blood, taken 60 to 65 weeks after starting pembrolizumab. These receptor sequences come from an adult with mismatch repair-deficient cancer. CDR3s include the opening cysteine and the closing phenylalanine or tryptophan. Each record gives: V gene, clone size, J gene, D gene, CDR3 protein, CDR3 DNA. A D gene is named only where the DNA matches it firmly. Expanded clones are given a class, and other clones once, few, many or no size at all.

>TRBV6-1|NA|TRBJ2-1|NA
CASTPYIISYNEQFF
TGTGCCAGCACACCTTACATAATCTCCTACAATGAGCAGTTCTTC
>TRBV5-1|few|TRBJ2-3|NA
CASMGSDTQYF
TGCGCCAGCATGGGGTCAGATACGCAGTATTTT
>TRBV5-5|NA|TRBJ2-1|NA
CASTNTAHEQFF
TGTGCCAGCACTAACACCGCCCATGAGCAGTTCTTC
>TRBV19|NA|TRBJ1-5|NA
CASSGGTANQPQHF
TGTGCCAGTAGTGGAGGGACCGCGAATCAGCCCCAGCATTTT
>TRBV6-5|few|TRBJ1-1|NA
CASSDDTIEAFF
TGTGCCAGCAGTGACGACACAATTGAAGCTTTCTTT
>TRBV11-2|NA|TRBJ2-6|TRBD1
CASSLGQGGTGANVLTF
TGTGCCAGCAGCTTGGGACAGGGAGGAACTGGGGCCAACGTCCTGACTTTC
>TRBV5-4|NA|TRBJ1-2|TRBD1
CASSLRQGARGGGYTF
TGTGCCAGCAGCTTGCGGCAGGGGGCGCGAGGGGGAGGCTACACCTTC
>TRBV5-1|NA|TRBJ2-7|TRBD2
CASSPVASGSFEQYF
TGCGCCAGCAGCCCGGTCGCTAGCGGGAGTTTCGAGCAGTACTTC
>TRBV2|NA|TRBJ1-2|TRBD1
CASRGQGRGYTF
TGTGCCAGCAGGGGACAGGGGCGCGGCTACACCTTC
>TRBV11-2|once|TRBJ2-7|TRBD2
CASSGPGLGEYEQYF
TGTGCCAGCAGCGGACCGGGACTAGGAGAATACGAGCAGTACTTC
>TRBV7-2|NA|TRBJ1-5|NA
CASSPWGSIDNQPQHF
TGTGCCAGCAGCCCCTGGGGCAGCATAGATAATCAGCCCCAGCATTTT
>TRBV11-1|NA|TRBJ1-2|NA
CASSSLRVSNYGYTF
TGTGCCAGCAGCTCCCTACGGGTTTCCAACTATGGCTACACCTTC
>TRBV7-2|NA|TRBJ1-2|NA
CASSSSPQAKANYGYTF
TGTGCCAGCAGCTCGAGCCCCCAAGCGAAGGCGAACTATGGCTACACCTTC
>TRBV29-1|NA|TRBJ2-1|TRBD2
CSGSSGSVEQFF
TGCAGCGGGTCCAGCGGGAGCGTTGAGCAGTTCTTC
>TRBV5-4|many|TRBJ2-7|TRBD2
CASSLVRIGTSGTYEQYF
TGTGCCAGCAGCTTGGTGCGAATCGGGACTAGCGGAACCTACGAGCAGTACTTC
>TRBV30|NA|TRBJ2-5|TRBD2
CAWSKREKETQYF
TGTGCCTGGAGTAAGCGGGAGAAAGAGACCCAGTACTTC
>TRBV2|NA|TRBJ1-3|TRBD1
CASSARTGLVGNTIYF
TGTGCCAGCAGTGCGAGGACAGGTCTTGTTGGAAACACCATATATTTT
>TRBV11-2|NA|TRBJ2-2|NA
CASSSGRRNTGELFF
TGTGCCAGCAGCTCGGGACGTCGGAACACCGGGGAGCTGTTTTTT
>TRBV4-3|once|TRBJ2-6|TRBD1
CASSRGQPSSGANVLTF
TGCGCCAGCAGCCGGGGACAGCCGAGCTCTGGGGCCAACGTCCTGACTTTC
>TRBV5-1|NA|TRBJ2-1|TRBD2
CASALAGNNEQFF
TGCGCCAGCGCATTAGCGGGGAACAATGAGCAGTTCTTC
>TRBV6-1|NA|TRBJ2-4|NA
CASSERQGLAKNIQYF
TGTGCCAGCAGTGAAAGACAGGGACTAGCCAAAAACATTCAGTACTTC
>TRBV14|NA|TRBJ2-2|NA
CASSQGLKGSAGELFF
TGTGCCAGCAGCCAAGGGCTTAAGGGATCAGCCGGGGAGCTGTTTTTT
>TRBV6-1|NA|TRBJ2-1|TRBD1
CASSERTGVNNEQFF
TGTGCCAGCAGTGAACGTACAGGGGTTAACAATGAGCAGTTCTTC
>TRBV13|few|TRBJ1-1|NA
CASSYKSQGKGFEAFF
TGTGCCAGCAGTTATAAATCACAGGGAAAAGGTTTTGAAGCTTTCTTT
>TRBV7-3|NA|TRBJ2-5|NA
CASSPGEGGGETQYF
TGTGCCAGCAGCCCCGGAGAGGGGGGGGGAGAGACCCAGTACTTC
>TRBV27|NA|TRBJ1-3|TRBD1
CASSSDRDSGNTIYF
TGTGCCAGCAGTTCGGACAGGGACTCTGGAAACACCATATATTTT
>TRBV6-5|NA|TRBJ2-1|TRBD1
CASSYGTGENEQFF
TGTGCCAGCAGTTACGGGACAGGGGAAAATGAGCAGTTCTTC
>TRBV30|NA|TRBJ1-4|NA
CAWSVGTNGEKLFF
TGTGCCTGGAGTGTAGGGACAAACGGTGAAAAACTGTTTTTT
>TRBV7-3|NA|TRBJ2-7|NA
CASAPGTGASSYEQYF
TGTGCCAGCGCCCCAGGTACGGGGGCAAGCTCCTACGAGCAGTACTTC
>TRBV6-5|NA|TRBJ1-5|NA
CASSYSGINQPQHF
TGTGCCAGCAGTTACTCGGGAATCAATCAGCCCCAGCATTTT
>TRBV28|NA|TRBJ1-5|TRBD1
CASGSGQGGFGPQHF
TGTGCCAGCGGTAGTGGACAGGGGGGTTTTGGGCCCCAGCATTTT
>TRBV5-1|NA|TRBJ2-5|TRBD2
CASSYSGRDGGTQYF
TGCGCCAGCAGCTATAGCGGGAGGGACGGGGGGACCCAGTACTTC
>TRBV27|NA|TRBJ1-2|NA
CASSLSAGNGYTF
TGTGCCAGCAGTTTATCGGCAGGGAATGGCTACACCTTC
>TRBV6-1|NA|TRBJ1-1|TRBD1
CASSVRDRGSTEAFF
TGTGCCAGCAGTGTCCGGGACAGGGGAAGTACTGAAGCTTTCTTT
>TRBV11-2|NA|TRBJ1-2|TRBD1
CASSLGTGRAYGYTF
TGTGCCAGCAGCCTAGGGACAGGGCGAGCGTATGGCTACACCTTC
>TRBV6-5|NA|TRBJ1-4|TRBD1
CASSLTGHPVFEKLFF
TGTGCCAGCAGTTTGACAGGGCATCCGGTTTTTGAAAAACTGTTTTTT
>TRBV7-2|NA|TRBJ2-7|NA
CASSSRTGWWEQYF
TGTGCCAGCAGCTCGAGGACGGGCTGGTGGGAGCAGTACTTC
>TRBV5-6|NA|TRBJ1-1|NA
CASSGDWGVETTEAFF
TGTGCCAGCAGCGGGGATTGGGGGGTTGAGACCACTGAAGCTTTCTTT
>TRBV7-2|NA|TRBJ2-1|NA
CASSRPGRGEQFF
TGTGCCAGCAGCCGCCCGGGACGAGGGGAGCAGTTCTTC
>TRBV6-1|once|TRBJ2-2|NA
CASSVSQTGELFF
TGTGCCAGCAGTGTGTCACAAACCGGGGAGCTGTTTTTT
>TRBV11-3|NA|TRBJ2-5|TRBD2
CASSLGGTSGQETQYF
TGTGCCAGCAGCTTGGGGGGAACTAGCGGCCAAGAGACCCAGTACTTC
>TRBV19|once|TRBJ2-1|TRBD2
CASTTGTSGRVEQFF
TGTGCCAGTACCACCGGGACTAGCGGGAGGGTTGAGCAGTTCTTC
>TRBV11-2|few|TRBJ1-1|NA
CASSLDRGTEAFF
TGTGCCAGCAGCTTAGACAGGGGCACTGAAGCTTTCTTT
>TRBV19|NA|TRBJ1-2|TRBD1
CASNKPGQGLANYGYTF
TGTGCCAGTAACAAACCGGGACAGGGCTTAGCTAACTATGGCTACACCTTC
>TRBV5-1|NA|TRBJ2-3|TRBD1
CASSLVDRGEDTQYF
TGCGCCAGCAGCTTGGTCGACAGGGGGGAAGATACGCAGTATTTT
>TRBV4-2|NA|TRBJ1-2|TRBD1
CASSFQGAFYGYTF
TGTGCCAGCAGTTTTCAGGGGGCCTTCTATGGCTACACCTTC
>TRBV6-6|NA|TRBJ1-2|TRBD1
CASSLDRGSPYGYTF
TGTGCCAGCAGCCTTGACAGGGGAAGTCCCTATGGCTACACCTTC
>TRBV18|NA|TRBJ2-2|TRBD1
CASSPDRGMDTGELFF
TGTGCCAGCTCACCGGACAGGGGGATGGACACCGGGGAGCTGTTTTTT
>TRBV7-3|NA|TRBJ2-1|NA
CASSLSNSGNEQFF
TGTGCCAGCAGCTTATCAAATAGCGGCAATGAGCAGTTCTTC
>TRBV6-4|NA|TRBJ2-3|NA
CASGPGRTDTQYF
TGTGCCAGCGGACCGGGTCGCACAGATACGCAGTATTTT
>TRBV28|NA|TRBJ1-5|NA
CASSDGGNQPQHF
TGTGCCAGCAGCGACGGGGGCAATCAGCCCCAGCATTTT
>TRBV11-2|NA|TRBJ1-5|NA
CASSVSGNQPQHF
TGTGCCAGCAGCGTCAGTGGAAATCAGCCCCAGCATTTT
>TRBV7-8|NA|TRBJ2-2|TRBD2
CASSLVGLAVNTGELFF
TGTGCCAGCAGCTTAGTGGGACTAGCTGTGAACACCGGGGAGCTGTTTTTT